The 24 T cell receptor beta chains below come from one sample, sequenced in a study of T cell responses to AZD1222 COVID-19 vaccine. Only in-frame clones appear in the TCRdb table, and some are missing; sequencing was by immunoSEQ multiplex PCR. There are fewer than 120,000 clones in the sample; around 92% occur only once, and 7.5% to 9% lies in the top ten. The sample was peripheral blood, taken on day 0 of AZD1222 vaccination. These receptors all stem from an adult in good health.

The rearrangement joins TRBV9 to TRBJ2-3; 10 nucleotides line up with TRBD2. Germline V lookup: CDR1 SGDLS, CDR2 YYNGEE. The CDR3 totals 15 residues. With 1 base clipped from V and 1 base from J, the junction kept 0 bases outside the gene matches. The CDR3 protein is CASSVLAGGTDTQYF. Here the CDR3 DNA reads TGTGCCAGCAGCGTACTAGCGGGGGGCACAGATACGCAGTATTTT.

The rearrangement uses TRBV5-5 and TRBJ2-7; tentative D call: TRBD2 (7 bases). Germline V lookup: CDR1 SGHKS, CDR2 YYEKEE (reference sequence). V lost 2 bases and J 6 bases, leaving 15 bases between the germline ends. This CDR3 spans 14 amino acids. The CDR3 loop is CASSFEGGPGEQYF. The CDR3 coding sequence is TGTGCCAGCAGCTTCGAGGGGGGGCCGGGCGAGCAGTACTTC.

The chain is built from TRBV19 and TRBJ1-1; 7 bases are shared with TRBD1. This CDR3 is built from 13 residues. V trimming: 11 bases; J trimming: 5 bases; junction bases outside the gene matches: 11. Germline V CDR1 and CDR2: LNHDA, SQIVND (reference sequence). The CDR3 loop reads CAARRGRETEAFF. In DNA form, the CDR3 reads TGTGCCGCTCGTAGGGGGCGGGAGACTGAAGCTTTCTTT.

This chain links TRBV6-5 with TRBJ1-2, with 7 bases aligning to TRBD1. Germline V CDR1 and CDR2: MNHEY, SVGAGI. V shed 7 bases and J 7 bases; nucleotides not matched to a gene: 6. The CDR3 runs 12 residues. CDR3 sequence reads: CASKGTELGYTF. The CDR3 coding sequence is TGTGCCAGCAAAGGGACAGAGCTTGGCTACACCTTC.

The CDR3 protein is CASRLGNQPQHF. Here the CDR3 DNA reads TGTGCCAGCAGATTAGGGAATCAGCCCCAGCATTTT. The rearrangement links TRBV28 to TRBJ1-5; D unclear. The CDR3 has 12 amino acids. V lost 6 bases to trimming and J lost 4 bases, with 7 bases between them. CDR1 is MDHEN, CDR2 SYDVKM, per germline. Full variable domain (missing parts from reference TRBV28 and TRBJ1-5): DVKVTQSSRYLVKRTGEKVFLECVQDMDHENMFWYRQDPGLGLRLIYFSYDVKMKEKGDIPEGYSVSREKKERFSLILESASTNQTSMYLCASRLGNQPQHFGDGTRLSIL.

V and J are TRBV20-1 and TRBJ1-2, with D possibly being TRBD1 (5 bases). The CDR3 is made up of 13 amino acids. Trimming took 3 bases from V and 7 from J, leaving 15 bases between them. The germline V gene encodes CDR1 DFQATT and CDR2 SNEGSKA (reference sequence). CDR3 sequence reads: CSASGGGRGGYTF. The CDR3 coding sequence is TGCAGTGCTAGTGGTGGGGGTCGAGGTGGCTACACCTTC.

The V call is TRBV7-8, the J call TRBJ1-1, with a possible D match to TRBD1 (5 bases). The V gene's germline CDR1 is SGHVS and CDR2 FQNEAQ. V was trimmed by 1 base and J by 3 bases, leaving 12 bases between them. The CDR3 consists of 15 residues. The CDR3 protein is CASSLGRGGDTEAFF. The CDR3 DNA reads TGTGCCAGCAGCTTAGGGCGAGGAGGGGACACTGAAGCTTTCTTT.

The V gene is TRBV29-1, the J gene TRBJ2-3; D gene uncertain. The ends were cut back, 7 bases at V and 0 bases at J, with 8 bases in the middle. CDR3 length: 12 amino acids. Germline V gene lookup returns CDR1 SQVTM and CDR2 ANQGSEA. DNA for the CDR3: TGCAGCGGGAAAGAAAGCACAGATACGCAGTATTTT. This encodes CSGKESTDTQYF.

This chain connects TRBV4-2 to TRBJ1-3, with D possibly matching TRBD1 (5 bases). Germline V gives CDR1 LGHNA, CDR2 YNFKEQ. This CDR3 has 14 residues. V was cut by 2 bases and J by 4 bases, with 9 bases left in between. CDR3: CASSQRGDGNTIYF. DNA for the CDR3: TGTGCCAGCAGCCAAAGGGGTGACGGAAACACCATATATTTT.

The rearrangement joins TRBV19 to TRBJ2-7; TRBD2 matches at 9 bases. Germline CDR1 reads LNHDA; CDR2 reads SQIVND (reference sequence). CDR3 length equals 15 residues. J was trimmed by 1 base and V by 3 bases; bases with no gene match: 4. The CDR3 coding sequence is TGTGCCAGTAGTATTTTAGCGGGGGAATCCTACGAGCAGTACTTC. This codes for CASSILAGESYEQYF. Together with reference TRBV19 and TRBJ2-7, the CDR3 gives the full variable domain: DGGITQSPKYLFRKEGQNVTLSCEQNLNHDAMYWYRQDPGQGLRLIYYSQIVNDFQKGDIAEGYSVSREKKESFPLTVTSAQKNPTAFYLCASSILAGESYEQYFGPGTRLTVT.

This chain connects TRBV30 to TRBJ1-3; 8 bases fit TRBD1. This CDR3 is built from 15 residues. Germline V CDR1 and CDR2: GTSNPN, SVGIG (reference sequence). Germline trimming cut 4 bases from V and 4 bases from J; bases unmatched to any gene: 9. The DNA for the CDR3 is TGTGCCTGGACTCCCAGGGGGCGCTTGGGAAACACCATATATTTT. This codes for CAWTPRGRLGNTIYF.

J is TRBJ2-2 and V is TRBV18; D gene unclear. CDR1 is KGHSH, CDR2 LQKENI, per germline. This CDR3 region has 13 residues. The germline V and J ends were trimmed by 1 base and 5 bases, with 5 bases remaining between them. CDR3 bases: TGTGCCAGCTCACCACAGGGAACCGGGGAGCTGTTTTTT. The encoded protein is CASSPQGTGELFF.

This clone has just a few counts. The chain links TRBV28 to TRBJ2-7; D remains unclear. With 5 bases removed from V and 4 bases from J, the gap between germline ends came to 6 bases. This CDR3 spans 11 amino acids. Germline V gives CDR1 MDHEN, CDR2 SYDVKM. The CDR3 here is CASSTKYEQYF. The DNA of the CDR3 is TGTGCCAGCAGTACAAAGTACGAGCAGTACTTC.

This rearrangement joins TRBV2 to TRBJ2-3; 7 bases align to TRBD1. Germline CDR1 and CDR2: SNHLY and FYNNEI. The CDR3 spans 17 residues. Losses at the gene ends were 5 bases for V and 2 bases for J; bases not matched to a gene: 13. The CDR3 nucleotides read TGTGCCAGCAGTCTAGACACTACAGGGGCGAACACAGATACGCAGTATTTT. Translated, it gives CASSLDTTGANTDTQYF. The variable domain in full, with the rest retrieved from reference TRBV2 and TRBJ2-3, is EPEVTQTPSHQVTQMGQEVILRCVPISNHLYFYWYRQILGQKVEFLVSFYNNEISEKSEIFDDQFSVERPDGSNFTLKIRSTKLEDSAMYFCASSLDTTGANTDTQYFGPGTRLTVL.

The rearrangement joins TRBV30 to TRBJ1-1, with TRBD1 matching 8 bases. CDR1 is GTSNPN, CDR2 SVGIG, per germline (reference sequence). The CDR3 is 14 amino acids. J gave up 0 bases and V 6 bases, and 6 bases lay outside the gene matches. The CDR3 protein is CACTTGAMNTEAFF. The CDR3 nucleotides read TGTGCCTGTACGACAGGGGCGATGAACACTGAAGCTTTCTTT.

J is TRBJ1-1 and V is TRBV2; 8 bases line up with TRBD1. V was pared by 4 bases and J by 2 bases, with 3 bases of the junction left unmatched. The germline gives CDR1 SNHLY, CDR2 FYNNEI. The CDR3 covers 14 residues. The CDR3 region is CASSVGQVNTEAFF. In nucleotides, the CDR3 is TGTGCCAGCAGTGTGGGACAGGTAAACACTGAAGCTTTCTTT. Using reference TRBV2 and TRBJ1-1 for the parts outside the CDR3, the full variable domain is EPEVTQTPSHQVTQMGQEVILRCVPISNHLYFYWYRQILGQKVEFLVSFYNNEISEKSEIFDDQFSVERPDGSNFTLKIRSTKLEDSAMYFCASSVGQVNTEAFFGQGTRLTVV.

This chain links TRBV18 with TRBJ2-2, with unresolved D. CDR1 is KGHSH, CDR2 LQKENI, per germline. Trimming stripped 6 bases from V and 3 bases from J, with 17 bases between. The CDR3 covers 16 residues. The CDR3 loop is CASSLIEMVDTGELFF. CDR3 DNA: TGTGCCAGCTCCCTAATTGAGATGGTAGACACCGGGGAGCTGTTTTTT.

This clone has a single count. This chain links TRBV5-8 with TRBJ2-3; D perhaps matches TRBD2 (6 bases). Germline-derived CDR1 and CDR2 are SGHTS and YDEGEE. Trimming cost V 2 bases and J 2 bases, with 12 bases left between them. This CDR3 contains 15 residues. The DNA for the CDR3 is TGTGCCAGCAGCTTTTCGGCGGGATTCACAGATACGCAGTATTTT. Its translation is CASSFSAGFTDTQYF.

This clone occurred a few times. V usage is TRBV29-1 and J usage is TRBJ1-2, with 9 bases identical to TRBD1. CDR1 SQVTM and CDR2 ANQGSEA come from the germline V gene. The CDR3 extends over 15 amino acids. V lost 6 bases to trimming and J lost 1 base; unmatched junction nucleotides: 9. The CDR3 sequence is CSVEDRDRVNYGYTF. CDR3 sequence (DNA): TGCAGCGTCGAGGACCGGGACAGGGTTAACTATGGCTACACCTTC.

The CDR3 bases are TGTGCCACCTCGGCGGGGGCTAACACCGGGGAGCTGTTTTTT. It is translated as CATSAGANTGELFF. The V call is TRBV24-1, the J call TRBJ2-2, with D possibly TRBD2 on 7 matching bases. The V end was cut by 9 bases, the J end by 2 bases, with 12 bases between. Germline CDR1 and CDR2: KGHDR and SFDVKD. This CDR3 contains 14 residues.

The chain couples TRBV5-4 to TRBJ1-1; D is unclear. Looked up from germline, CDR1 is SGHNT and CDR2 is YYREEE (reference sequence). V lost 4 bases to trimming and J lost 7 bases, with 11 bases between them. This CDR3 has 12 residues. CDR3 protein: CASSHERSEAFF. CDR3 bases: TGTGCCAGCAGCCACGAGAGGAGTGAAGCTTTCTTT.

The rearrangement uses TRBV10-1 and TRBJ1-1; D is possibly TRBD1 (6 bases). In germline, CDR1 is WNHNN, CDR2 SYGVQD (reference sequence). V was clipped by 0 bases and J by 1 base, with 9 bases between them. CDR3 length equals 15 residues. The CDR3 protein is CASSESGGPNTEAFF. In DNA form, the CDR3 reads TGCGCCAGCAGTGAGTCTGGGGGCCCGAACACTGAAGCTTTCTTT.

The V gene is TRBV3-1 (or the pseudogene TRBV3-2), the J gene TRBJ2-5; D not certain. Between the trimmed V and J ends, which lost 4 bases and 1 base, there was a span of 16 bases. Germline V gene data show CDR1 as LGHDT and CDR2 as YNNKEL (reference sequence). This CDR3 is 16 amino acids long. DNA of the CDR3: TGTGCCAGCAGCCCCCTTACACTCCTGGGCCAAGAGACCCAGTACTTC. It translates to CASSPLTLLGQETQYF.

This chain links TRBV5-4 with TRBJ1-6; the match to TRBD1 covers 8 bases. This CDR3 spans 17 amino acids. Germline assignment: CDR1 SGHNT and CDR2 YYREEE (reference sequence). V shed 0 bases, J shed 9 bases, and the junction held 11 bases outside the gene matches. For the CDR3, the DNA is TGTGCCAGCAGCTTGGATCTTAGGCAGGGGGCGGGTTCACCCCTCCACTTT. Translated: CASSLDLRQGAGSPLHF.